These 31 T cell receptor beta chains were all obtained from the same sample, sequenced in a study of T cells after yellow fever vaccination. TCRdb re-derived calls from the 5' RACE reads in MiXCR, one entry per CDR3 protein. Among about 580,000 distinct CDR3 sequences listed, about a sixth were seen once. The sample consisted of PBMCs, taken 5 days after the first yellow fever vaccination. Every receptor here comes from a man aged 18 to 35 who received the YFV17D yellow fever vaccine.

The sample holds many counts of this clonotype. The chain joins TRBV29-1 to TRBJ2-5; either TRBD1 or TRBD2 may fit D (6 bases each). CDR1 is SQVTM and CDR2 is ANQGSEA in the germline V gene. This CDR3 has 13 amino acids. V lost 8 bases to trimming and J lost 3 bases, with 16 bases between them. CDR3 nucleotides: TGCAGCACCCAAAGGGGGGCGGAAGAGACCCAGTACTTC. As protein: CSTQRGAEETQYF.

This clonotype was detected many times. V and J are TRBV12-3 or TRBV12-4 and TRBJ2-3; 11 nucleotides agree with TRBD1. With 6 bases clipped from V and 3 bases from J, the junction kept 5 bases outside the gene matches. The CDR3 covers 15 residues. The CDR3 spells CASSPGQGGTDTQYF. The CDR3, as DNA: TGTGCCAGCAGCCCGGGACAGGGGGGAACAGATACGCAGTATTTT.

This sequence joins TRBV7-9 and TRBJ1-2; 8 bases fit TRBD1. This CDR3 region has 14 residues. In germline, CDR1 is SEHNR, CDR2 FQNEAQ (reference sequence). J lost 3 bases, V lost 5 bases, and 5 bases had no gene match. The CDR3 loop is CASSMGDRYYGYTF. CDR3 bases: TGTGCCAGCAGCATGGGGGACAGGTACTATGGCTACACCTTC.

The gene calls are TRBV18 and TRBJ1-2; D is ambiguous. CDR1 and CDR2 from the germline V gene are KGHSH and LQKENI. The V and J ends lost 3 bases and 5 bases respectively, with 22 bases between them. The CDR3 is 17 residues long. The CDR3 region is CASSPPPRGYPGYGYTF. The CDR3 nucleotides are TGTGCCAGCTCACCTCCCCCGCGCGGGTACCCCGGGTATGGCTACACCTTC. The full variable domain, in which reference TRBV18 and TRBJ1-2 provide the parts outside the CDR3, is NAGVMQNPRHLVRRRGQEARLRCSPMKGHSHVYWYRQLPEEGLKFMVYLQKENIIDESGMPKERFSAEFPKEGPSILRIQQVVRGDSAAYFCASSPPPRGYPGYGYTFGSGTRLTVV.

This clonotype came up a few times. This chain links TRBV20-1 with TRBJ1-2; 7 bases are a match to TRBD1. The junction had 6 bases not matched to a gene; V was cut back by 0 bases and J by 8 bases. The V gene's germline CDR1 is DFQATT and CDR2 SNEGSKA (reference sequence). CDR3 length: 13 residues. The CDR3 protein is CSARDAGTAGYTF. The CDR3 DNA follows: TGCAGTGCTAGAGACGCCGGGACAGCCGGCTACACCTTC.

This sequence joins TRBV7-3 and TRBJ2-1; 7 nucleotides align to TRBD2. In germline, CDR1 is SGHTA, CDR2 FQGTGA. The CDR3 is made up of 15 amino acids. J gave up 3 bases and V 5 bases, and 7 bases lay outside the gene matches. The CDR3 region is CASSVSSGLYNEQFF. The CDR3 region has the DNA TGTGCCAGCAGCGTCTCTAGCGGACTCTACAATGAGCAGTTCTTC.

There are a few counts of this clonotype. The chain has TRBV20-1 and TRBJ2-3; D is unclear. From germline, CDR1 is DFQATT and CDR2 SNEGSKA (reference sequence). Trimming stripped 5 bases from V and 0 bases from J, with 9 bases between. The CDR3 runs to 13 residues. The CDR3 DNA sequence: TGCAGTGCTGGGATGCGGAGCACAGATACGCAGTATTTT. Protein product: CSAGMRSTDTQYF.

This clonotype was counted between two and nine times. The chain is built from TRBV9 and TRBJ1-4; D is perhaps TRBD1 (6 bases). The CDR3 is 15 residues long. The germline CDR1 and CDR2 sequences are SGDLS and YYNGEE. The V end lost 3 bases, the J end lost 1 base, and 10 bases lay between the germline ends. For the CDR3, the DNA is TGTGCCAGCAGCGGACGAGGGGGAACTAATGAAAAACTGTTTTTT. The encoded protein is CASSGRGGTNEKLFF.

The rearrangement joins TRBV19 to TRBJ1-1; D uncertain. Trimming left V 6 bases short and J 7 bases short, with 18 bases between. This CDR3 has 14 amino acids. The germline V gene has CDR1 LNHDA and CDR2 SQIVND (reference sequence). Here the CDR3 reads CASRGVGYSLEAFF. The CDR3 nucleotides are TGTGCCAGTAGGGGCGTTGGGTATAGTCTTGAAGCTTTCTTT.

The V call is TRBV28, the J call TRBJ2-7; D gene unclear. This CDR3 has 12 residues. Germline CDR1 MDHEN, CDR2 SYDVKM. Trimming shortened V by 4 bases and J by 5 bases, and 9 bases separated the two germline ends. This chain's CDR3 is CASSSAYDEQYV. The CDR3 DNA reads as TGTGCCAGCAGTTCAGCTTATGACGAGCAGTACGTC.

V and J are TRBV4-2 and TRBJ2-3; D unresolved. The CDR3 contains 14 residues. V was shortened by 6 bases and J by 1 base, with 11 bases between the two germline ends. The germline V gene encodes CDR1 LGHNA and CDR2 YNFKEQ. For the CDR3, the DNA is TGTGCCAGCAGATTGGGTGTTGGCACAGATACGCAGTATTTT. Translated, it gives CASRLGVGTDTQYF.

V usage is TRBV5-1 and J usage is TRBJ2-2, with 7 bases identical to TRBD1. After removal of 0 bases from V and 12 bases from J, the junction contained 5 bases not matched to a gene. The germline V gene has CDR1 SGHRS and CDR2 YFSETQ. The CDR3 is 13 amino acids. CDR3 sequence (DNA): TGCGCCAGCAGCTTGGCCGGGACAGAGAAGCTGTTTTTT. This translates into CASSLAGTEKLFF.

This chain joins TRBV7-9 and TRBJ2-7; D uncertain. Germline V gene data show CDR1 as SEHNR and CDR2 as FQNEAQ (reference sequence). Between the trimmed V and J ends, which lost 0 bases and 5 bases, there was a span of 8 bases. The CDR3 consists of 13 residues. CDR3 coding DNA: TGTGCCAGCAGCTTAGCCAGTTTGAACGAGCAGTACTTC. Its protein product is CASSLASLNEQYF.

Notes on this clonotype: At one end the junction does not follow the germline gene, possibly because of a read error. V is TRBV7-9 and J is TRBJ2-3, with D perhaps TRBD2 (5 bases). The CDR3 loop spans 16 amino acids. Germline CDR1 reads SEHNR; CDR2 reads FQNEAQ (reference sequence). The DNA of the CDR3 is TGTGTCAGCAGCTTCTCACCTAGCACCGACGCAGATACGCAGTATTTT. It is translated as CVSSFSPSTDADTQYF.

This clonotype was observed a few times. CDR3 DNA sequence: TGTGCCAGCAGCCAACTAGCGGGGGAAGAGACCCAGTACTTC. Translation gives CASSQLAGEETQYF. The chain is built from TRBV3-1 and TRBJ2-5, with TRBD2 matching over 10 bases. The V gene's germline CDR1 is LGHDT and CDR2 YNNKEL (reference sequence). V lost 2 bases and J lost 3; bases outside the gene matches: 0. The CDR3 is made up of 14 amino acids.

This chain uses TRBV4-1 with TRBJ2-1, with TRBD1 matching over 9 bases. Trimming took 4 bases from V and 10 from J; bases not matched to a gene: 8. CDR1 is MGHRA and CDR2 is YSYEKL in the germline V gene. The CDR3 length is 14 residues. The CDR3: CASSRLGTGSEQFF. The CDR3 region has the DNA TGCGCCAGCAGCCGCCTGGGGACAGGGTCCGAGCAGTTCTTC.

The V call is TRBV7-9, the J call TRBJ2-7; 12 bases line up with TRBD2. The CDR3 spans 16 residues. Germline V gives CDR1 SEHNR, CDR2 FQNEAQ (reference sequence). After removal of 5 bases from V and 2 bases from J, the junction contained 7 bases not matched to a gene. The DNA for the CDR3 is TGTGCCAGCAGCAAACTAGCGGGGGGCTCCCCCTACGAGCAGTACTTC. Its protein product is CASSKLAGGSPYEQYF.

Remarks on this clonotype: Since the CDR3 does not end with the conserved phenylalanine or tryptophan, this likely comes from a read error. The V and J genes are TRBV6-2 or TRBV6-3 and TRBJ2-1; D is unclear. V gave up 2 bases and J gave up 4 bases, with 6 bases separating them. CDR3 length: 13 residues. The germline V gene encodes CDR1 MNHEY and CDR2 SVGEGT. CDR3 DNA sequence: TGTGCCAGCAGTTACGAGAATTACAATGAGCAGTTCTTA. Translating gives CASSYENYNEQFL.

The chain employs TRBV20-1 and TRBJ1-2, with 9 bases identical to TRBD1. CDR1 is DFQATT and CDR2 is SNEGSKA in the germline V gene (reference sequence). J was trimmed by 6 bases and V by 1 base; bases with no gene match: 6. The CDR3 covers 14 residues. The CDR3 bases are TGCAGTGCTAGAGCCGGACAGGGGAGAGATGGCTACACCTTC. Translation: CSARAGQGRDGYTF.

Many counts were recorded for this clonotype. The chain is built from TRBV7-2 and TRBJ1-2; 8 bases agree with TRBD1. CDR3 length: 16 residues. V shed 3 bases and J 5 bases; nucleotides not matched to a gene: 11. Germline V lookup: CDR1 SGHTA, CDR2 FQGNSA. The DNA for the CDR3 is TGTGCCAGCAGCTTTCACCCTGGGACAGGAACATATGGCTACACCTTC. Amino acids: CASSFHPGTGTYGYTF.

This clonotype was counted a few times. The V call is TRBV27, the J call TRBJ2-5; 8 bases align to TRBD2. Trimming removed 6 bases from V and 5 bases from J; junction bases left unmatched: 14. CDR3 length: 16 residues. Germline assignment: CDR1 MNHEY and CDR2 SMNVEV (reference sequence). CDR3 protein: CASRPTSGGPWETQYF. For the CDR3, the DNA is TGTGCCAGCAGACCTACATCGGGGGGGCCTTGGGAGACCCAGTACTTC.

This rearrangement joins TRBV7-7 to TRBJ2-1, with 8 nucleotides matching TRBD1. The CDR3 is made up of 16 amino acids. Germline CDR1 SSHAT, CDR2 FNYEAQ (reference sequence). V shed 0 bases, J shed 4 bases, and the junction held 5 bases outside the gene matches. As DNA, the CDR3 is TGTGCCAGCAGCTTAGCCAGGGGGCACCCGTACAATGAGCAGTTCTTC. Translated: CASSLARGHPYNEQFF.

This chain uses TRBV3-1 with TRBJ1-2, with 7 positions matching TRBD1. V gave up 1 base and J gave up 10 bases; unmatched junction bases: 9. CDR3 size: 14 residues. CDR1 and CDR2 (germline): LGHDT, YNNKEL (reference sequence). CDR3 DNA sequence: TGTGCCAGCAGCCAAGGATCCCGACAGGGAGTCTACACCTTC. Translating it yields CASSQGSRQGVYTF.

This clonotype was counted between two and nine times. The chain combines TRBV5-1 with TRBJ2-6; no definite D call. Trimming removed 0 bases at V and 0 bases at J, with 10 bases between. The CDR3 sequence is 17 residues long. The V gene's germline CDR1 is SGHRS and CDR2 YFSETQ. CDR3 sequence (DNA): TGCGCCAGCAGCTTGGATCTGACCTTCTCTGGGGCCAACGTCCTGACTTTC. Its translation: CASSLDLTFSGANVLTF. Combining the CDR3 with reference TRBV5-1 and TRBJ2-6 gives the whole variable domain KAGVTQTPRYLIKTRGQQVTLSCSPISGHRSVSWYQQTPGQGLQFLFEYFSETQRNKGNFPGRFSGRQFSNSRSEMNVSTLELGDSALYLCASSLDLTFSGANVLTFGAGSRLTVL.

This clonotype was found a few times. This chain joins TRBV3-1 and TRBJ2-7, with D tentatively TRBD2 (6 bases). CDR1 and CDR2 (germline): LGHDT, YNNKEL (reference sequence). Trimming pared 4 bases from V and 2 bases from J, leaving 12 bases between. This CDR3 spans 14 amino acids. CDR3 bases: TGTGCCAGCAGCCCCGGGGACTTGCCCTACGAGCAGTACTTC. Encoded protein: CASSPGDLPYEQYF.

This clonotype was picked up a small number of times. The CDR3: CATSTGDRGVRDTGELFF. CDR3 DNA sequence: TGTGCCACCAGTACCGGGGACAGGGGTGTCAGGGACACCGGGGAGCTGTTTTTT. The V gene is TRBV15, the J gene TRBJ2-2; 10 bases align to TRBD1. Germline trimming cut 6 bases from V and 3 bases from J; bases unmatched to any gene: 13. The CDR3 loop spans 18 amino acids. In germline, CDR1 is LNHNV, CDR2 YYDKDF (reference sequence).

V is TRBV5-6 and J is TRBJ1-3; D uncertain. This CDR3 has 13 residues. V was trimmed by 1 base and J by 8 bases, leaving 10 bases between them. Looked up from germline, CDR1 is SGHDT and CDR2 is YYEEEE. CDR3: CASSLWGGDTIYF. In DNA form, the CDR3 reads TGTGCCAGCAGCTTGTGGGGAGGAGACACCATATATTTT.

The chain employs TRBV5-5 and TRBJ1-5, with 7 bases fitting TRBD1. This CDR3 has 15 residues. The germline V gene encodes CDR1 SGHKS and CDR2 YYEKEE (reference sequence). V trimming: 4 bases; J trimming: 7 bases; junction bases outside the gene matches: 11. CDR3 loop: CASSRDSKERQPQHF. The CDR3 DNA reads as TGTGCCAGCAGCAGGGACAGCAAAGAGCGGCAGCCCCAGCATTTT.

V and J are TRBV3-1 and TRBJ2-2, with a possible D match to TRBD1 (6 bases). The V end lost 4 bases, the J end lost 0 bases, and 12 bases lay between the germline ends. CDR3 length: 16 residues. Germline values: CDR1 LGHDT, CDR2 YNNKEL (reference sequence). CDR3 amino acids: CASSRGTPTNTGELFF. The CDR3 nucleotides read TGTGCCAGCAGCCGAGGGACACCCACGAACACCGGGGAGCTGTTTTTT. Full variable domain (outside the CDR3, taken from reference TRBV3-1 and TRBJ2-2): DTAVSQTPKYLVTQMGNDKSIKCEQNLGHDTMYWYKQDSKKFLKIMFSYNNKELIINETVPNRFSPKSPDKAHLNLHINSLELGDSAVYFCASSRGTPTNTGELFFGEGSRLTVL.

CDR3 loop: CAGARGFQETQYF. CDR3 in DNA: TGTGCCGGAGCGAGAGGATTCCAAGAGACCCAGTACTTC. The chain recombines TRBV7-2 with TRBJ2-5; D gene uncertain. CDR3 size: 13 residues. The V end lost 11 bases, the J end lost 1 base, and 14 bases lay between the germline ends. Looked up from germline, CDR1 is SGHTA and CDR2 is FQGNSA.

V is TRBV6-2 or TRBV6-3 and J is TRBJ2-7; maybe TRBD2 (6 bases). CDR3 length: 14 amino acids. Germline assignment: CDR1 MNHEY and CDR2 SVGEGT. Trimming shortened V by 7 bases and J by 6 bases, and 19 bases separated the two germline ends. The CDR3 region has the DNA TGTGCCAGCACCATCAGCCCGGAGGGGTCCGAGCAGTACTTC. It specifies CASTISPEGSEQYF.